This is a list of T cell receptor beta chains from one sample in a study of CD8 T cells in Susac syndrome. TCRdb re-called the immunoSEQ multiplex PCR reads with MiXCR, one entry per CDR3 protein. The table lists about 280,000 distinct CDR3 sequences, 80% to 90% of them singletons, with approximately 0.11% in the top ten. Sequencing was done on a sample of CD8+ T cells from PBMCs. The receptors derive from a human donor with multiple sclerosis. The conserved cysteine and the conserved F or W are not part of the CDR3 here. The order of the fields is V gene, J gene, CDR3 protein.

v_call: TRBV9
j_call: TRBJ2-2
cdr3_aa: ASSPTRVPGELF

v_call: TRBV10-3
j_call: TRBJ2-1
cdr3_aa: AISDPQQGTYNEQF

v_call: TRBV27
j_call: TRBJ2-1
cdr3_aa: ASSLSGGANEQF

v_call: TRBV7-3
j_call: TRBJ2-1
cdr3_aa: ASSLKGLAGGSPYNEQF

v_call: TRBV12-3/TRBV12-4
j_call: TRBJ2-1
cdr3_aa: ASTPGGGSYNEQF

v_call: TRBV11-2
j_call: TRBJ2-1
cdr3_aa: ASSPDVSSYNEQF

v_call: TRBV7-2
j_call: TRBJ2-7
cdr3_aa: ASSSGTGTYEQY

v_call: TRBV7-2
j_call: TRBJ2-6
cdr3_aa: ASSLGRDSGANVLT

v_call: TRBV27
j_call: TRBJ1-1
cdr3_aa: ASTVTGSDTEAF

v_call: TRBV27
j_call: TRBJ2-7
cdr3_aa: ASTPWAGVNEQY

v_call: TRBV5-3
j_call: TRBJ2-3
cdr3_aa: ARSLYRLGLAGGPYSTDTQY

v_call: TRBV27
j_call: TRBJ2-1
cdr3_aa: ASSLRLAREDEQF

v_call: TRBV2
j_call: TRBJ2-1
cdr3_aa: ATLRQGKIDEQF

v_call: TRBV9
j_call: TRBJ1-5
cdr3_aa: ASSAGQGLNQPQH

v_call: TRBV12-3/TRBV12-4
j_call: TRBJ2-1
cdr3_aa: ASSWGGNEQF

v_call: TRBV4-2
j_call: TRBJ2-1
cdr3_aa: ASSQSGGPGNEQF

v_call: TRBV5-4
j_call: TRBJ2-1
cdr3_aa: ASSPTIYNEQF

v_call: TRBV29-1
j_call: TRBJ2-1
cdr3_aa: SALSGLRDEQF

v_call: TRBV6-1
j_call: TRBJ1-1
cdr3_aa: ASFITGSPEAF

v_call: TRBV13
j_call: TRBJ2-1
cdr3_aa: ASSSRLSSYNEQF

v_call: TRBV27
j_call: TRBJ1-2
cdr3_aa: ASSLSGYGYT

v_call: TRBV11-2
j_call: TRBJ2-1
cdr3_aa: ASNSRPEQF

v_call: TRBV27
j_call: TRBJ2-7
cdr3_aa: ASSTSGTVIYEQY

v_call: TRBV28
j_call: TRBJ2-5
cdr3_aa: ASSLARGSGRGKETQY

v_call: TRBV6-5
j_call: TRBJ2-1
cdr3_aa: ASSYRAGGRNEQF

v_call: TRBV20-1
j_call: TRBJ2-7
cdr3_aa: SAPGRGIPYEQY

v_call: TRBV5-1
j_call: TRBJ2-3
cdr3_aa: ASSARTDTDTQY

v_call: TRBV7-9
j_call: TRBJ1-1
cdr3_aa: ASIPPRDRGTEAF

v_call: TRBV7-8
j_call: TRBJ2-1
cdr3_aa: ASSFGLAGGPGEQF

v_call: TRBV6-1
j_call: TRBJ1-2
cdr3_aa: ASSWGEGYT

v_call: TRBV24-1
j_call: TRBJ1-5
cdr3_aa: ATSAGQNSNQPQH

v_call: TRBV6-1
j_call: TRBJ2-5
cdr3_aa: ASSLVFQETQY

v_call: TRBV29-1
j_call: TRBJ1-2
cdr3_aa: SVEDGDRGFGYT

v_call: TRBV9
j_call: TRBJ2-1
cdr3_aa: ASSVVLNHEQF

v_call: TRBV2
j_call: TRBJ2-3
cdr3_aa: ASIGDTQY

v_call: TRBV5-1
j_call: TRBJ1-3
cdr3_aa: ASSFGDLTGGEGNTIY

v_call: TRBV30
j_call: TRBJ2-3
cdr3_aa: ACDGPRTDTQY

v_call: TRBV28
j_call: TRBJ1-5
cdr3_aa: ASNTPAGSVQPQH

v_call: TRBV28
j_call: TRBJ2-1
cdr3_aa: ASSSGQGTYNNEQF

v_call: TRBV28
j_call: TRBJ1-1
cdr3_aa: ASSFASEAF

v_call: TRBV12-3/TRBV12-4
j_call: TRBJ2-1
cdr3_aa: ASSLGASGAYNEQF

v_call: TRBV28
j_call: TRBJ2-3
cdr3_aa: ASRLSSGDITDTQY

v_call: TRBV7-8
j_call: TRBJ1-1
cdr3_aa: ASSPRGRTAEAF

v_call: TRBV23-1
j_call: TRBJ1-6
cdr3_aa: ASIQVDREPPLH

v_call: TRBV2
j_call: TRBJ2-7
cdr3_aa: ARSGTKRPYEQY

v_call: TRBV29-1
j_call: TRBJ1-1
cdr3_aa: SVRVGRGNTEAF

v_call: TRBV9
j_call: TRBJ2-3
cdr3_aa: ASSSRTSPDTQY

v_call: TRBV3-1
j_call: TRBJ2-7
cdr3_aa: ASSQGRGLAGEQY